This note documents a single T cell receptor (beta chain) sequence. These data come from a study of cytomegalovirus exposure and HLA in healthy donors. The PCR ran on 60 Vbeta and 13 Jbeta primers. TCRdb's copy holds only in-frame clones and misses some; the assay was immunoSEQ multiplex PCR. The data contain about 200,000 clones, over 9.5% of them singletons. The receptor was isolated from a man aged 45 to 65 in good health and CMV-seropositive. Sequencing input: PBMCs.

CDR3 coding DNA: TGCGCCAGCAGCCGAATAGCGGGGGCGGGAGATACGCAGTATTTT. Amino acids: CASSRIAGAGDTQYF. The chain combines TRBV4-3 with TRBJ2-3; TRBD2 matches at 9 bases. Trimming removed 4 bases from V and 5 bases from J; junction bases left unmatched: 7. Germline CDR1 is LGHNA and CDR2 is YSLEER. CDR3 length equals 15 residues.